This TCR beta chain was documented in a study of T cell changes during pregnancy in multiple sclerosis. Assay used: immunoSEQ multiplex PCR; TCRdb lists only in-frame clones, some missing. The data hold around 61,000 clones, with 85% to 90% observed a single time. Germline V lookup: CDR1 SGHTA, CDR2 FQGNSA. The CDR3 contains 16 residues. V gave up 3 bases and J gave up 1 base; unmatched junction bases: 2. Sequences were derived from peripheral blood, sampled in the first trimester of pregnancy. This chain joins TRBV7-2 and TRBJ2-5; 13 bases fit TRBD2. The receptor was isolated from a female donor in good health, enrolled as a control in a pregnancy study. The CDR3 protein is CASSLGLAGSQETQYF. CDR3 DNA: TGTGCCAGCAGCTTGGGACTAGCGGGGAGCCAAGAGACCCAGTACTTC.